This T cell receptor (beta chain) appears in the sequencing data of a study of cytomegalovirus exposure and HLA in healthy donors. Study observations and caveats: Cytomegalovirus-associated TCR beta chains were listed, numbering under 200.

Comments on this clone: No antigen is known for it.

The CDR3 has 14 residues. V lost 5 bases to trimming and J lost 7 bases, with 18 bases between them. Germline V gene lookup returns CDR1 SGHRS and CDR2 YFSETQ. Generated by immunoSEQ multiplex PCR, the TCRdb table keeps only in-frame clones and is missing some. Of about 150,000 clones listed, roughly 91% are singletons. This sequence joins TRBV5-1 and TRBJ1-1, with D uncertain. The TCR comes from a woman between 18 and 29 years old in good health and CMV-seropositive. Sequencing was done on a sample of PBMCs. The CDR3 here is CASSPTGLPLEAFF. DNA for the CDR3: TGCGCCAGCAGTCCGACCGGACTCCCCCTTGAAGCTTTCTTT.